Listed below are T cell receptor beta chains from one sample, sequenced in a study of radiotherapy plus CTLA-4 blockade in lung cancer. Measured with immunoSEQ multiplex PCR; TCRdb has only the in-frame clones, and not every one. This repertoire shows some 51,000 clones, roughly 77% found once; its top ten account for roughly 2.4%. The sample here was peripheral blood, taken from a patient treated with radiotherapy plus ipilimumab. The source of these receptors is a human donor with non-small cell lung cancer whose response to radiotherapy plus ipilimumab could not be evaluated. CDR3s leave out the opening cysteine and the closing phenylalanine or tryptophan.

>TRBV7-2
ASKLAGGPDTQY
>TRBV19
ASSIAGGYEQY
>TRBV29-1
SGITGVTYNEQF
>TRBV25-1
ASSTGLAGAWNEQF
>TRBV7-2
ASSFQGSYGYT
>TRBV15
ATSRDFETVYGYT
>TRBV9
ASSVAGVYNSPLH
>TRBV9
ASSLDPGQTAAEQY
>TRBV27
ASSSTRTGLRNTEAF
>TRBV6-6
ASSYSDVGGGYGYT
>TRBV14
ASSQEGRVRYNEQF
>TRBV5-1
ASSLQGADGYT
>TRBV15
ATSRDRASNYGYT
>TRBV9
ASAKAAGSVEQF
>TRBV7-7
ASSLDRGREQF
>TRBV5-6
ASSSRDRGFHEQF
>TRBV28
ASAGNTGELF
>TRBV6-6
ASSLRLGGAVETQY
>TRBV9
ASSGSGGSEKLF
>TRBV5-3
ARSRPNRYTGELF
>TRBV2
ASRNSGASPYEQY
>TRBV30
AWRTLAVETQY
>TRBV11-1
ASSFGRRDNEQF
>TRBV15
ATSRPRTGAEKLF
>TRBV6-5
ASSYNRETYGYT
>TRBV18
ASSGLAGVGETQY
>TRBV2
ASSEVGAPYEQY
>TRBV28
ASTAKTYEQY
>TRBV5-1
ASSPSTHRIGVTEAF
>TRBV18
ASSPPIGSAGGVNYGYT
>TRBV5-1
ASSFQGDGEKLF
>TRBV28
ASSLQNTEAF
>TRBV9
ASSVETGAYNEQF
>TRBV5-1
ASSTSFGGGRWEQY
>TRBV5-6
ASSLYQSLSGAEAF
>TRBV19
ASSPGQGVQPQH
>TRBV7-9
ASSPGRLVGPDTQY
>TRBV6-6
ASSPRRDEQY
>TRBV7-9
ASSFWTGSSYNEQF
>TRBV5-1
ASSPIAGGPNEQY
>TRBV4-2
ASSFSGAGANVLT
>TRBV29-1
SVALVTSGVNTGELF
>TRBV29-1
SVAQDSGTGNEQF
>TRBV5-6
ASSFQGAPFETQY
>TRBV5-4
ASGQGTDTQY
>TRBV11-2
ASSLVSVSSYEQY
>TRBV10-3
AIQRELAPLH
>TRBV4-2
ASSGLNTGELF
>TRBV28
ASTSGGAGGQETQY
>TRBV9
ASSVQGGRASGTDTQY
>TRBV28
ASIGREGRTGELF
>TRBV6-1
ASSEDRVRPQH
>TRBV9
ASSVDAGDYNSPLH
>TRBV19
ASRRVRVGSNQPQH